Below are 8 T cell receptor beta chains sequenced from a single sample in a study of shared clonotypes between healthy human individuals. Assay: immunoSEQ multiplex PCR; the TCRdb copy retains only in-frame clones and omits some. The sample yields around 1.9 million clones, approximately 92% seen once. Selected positively for CCR7 and CD45RO-negative, naive CD8 cells excluded terminally differentiated effector memory CD45RA+ cells. Sequencing was performed on naive CD8+ T cells from PBMCs. The receptors here all came from a man aged 18-30 years in good health. Some clones in this sample may be carry-over from other donors' samples.

This sequence joins TRBV19 and TRBJ2-7; D assignment may be TRBD1 or TRBD2 (5 bases each). CDR1 LNHDA and CDR2 SQIVND come from the germline V gene (reference sequence). V lost 3 bases to trimming and J lost 2 bases, with 17 bases between them. The CDR3 sequence is 16 residues long. The CDR3, as DNA: TGTGCCAGTAGTATTCGGTGGGACGGAATCACCTACGAGCAGTACTTC. It is translated as CASSIRWDGITYEQYF.

Only one count was recorded for this clone. The chain has TRBV15 and TRBJ1-5; weak D call: TRBD1 (5 bases). The ends were cut back, 7 bases at V and 2 bases at J, with 12 bases in the middle. This CDR3 has 14 amino acids. CDR1 is LNHNV and CDR2 is YYDKDF in the germline V gene (reference sequence). The CDR3 protein is CATNGGGGNQPQHF. In DNA form, the CDR3 reads TGTGCCACCAACGGGGGAGGGGGCAATCAGCCCCAGCATTTT. The variable domain in full, with the rest retrieved from reference TRBV15 and TRBJ1-5, is DAMVIQNPRYQVTQFGKPVTLSCSQTLNHNVMYWYQQKSSQAPKLLFHYYDKDFNNEADTPDNFQSRRPNTSFCFLDIRSPGLGDTAMYLCATNGGGGNQPQHFGDGTRLSIL.

As regards this clone: Sequence at one end of the junction differs from germline and may be a read error. The chain couples TRBV28 to TRBJ2-3; 9 bases align to TRBD1. This CDR3 is 13 amino acids long. Germline V CDR1 and CDR2: MDHEN, SYDVKM. Written as DNA, the CDR3 is TGTGCCAGCAGTCCCCCGGAAGGGACAGGGCCTAATTTT. As protein: CASSPPEGTGPNF.

The chain combines TRBV6-5 with TRBJ1-5; D ambiguous. Germline CDR1 is MNHEY and CDR2 is SVGAGI. The CDR3 extends over 13 amino acids. V dropped 5 bases and J dropped 6 bases, with 11 bases sitting between them. The DNA for the CDR3 is TGTGCCAGCAGTCTCCAACCAGGTCAGCCCCAGCATTTT. As protein: CASSLQPGQPQHF.

This clone has only one observation. This sequence joins TRBV6-1 and TRBJ2-7, with D unresolved. CDR3 length: 11 residues. Germline values: CDR1 MNHNS, CDR2 SASEGT. Between the trimmed V and J ends, which lost 2 bases and 4 bases, there was a span of 3 bases. CDR3 bases: TGTGCCAGCAGTGAATGGTACGAGCAGTACTTC. This translates into CASSEWYEQYF.

The chain joins TRBV4-1 to TRBJ1-5; 7 bases fit TRBD1. The CDR3 contains 16 residues. CDR1 and CDR2 (germline): MGHRA, YSYEKL. Germline trimming cut 1 base from V and 3 bases from J; bases unmatched to any gene: 6. The CDR3 DNA follows: TGCGCCAGCAGCCAAGGGACAGGTCTCACCAATCAGCCCCAGCATTTT. It yields the protein CASSQGTGLTNQPQHF.

The genes are TRBV6-6 and TRBJ2-7; maybe TRBD1 (6 bases). Per the germline V gene, CDR1 is MNHNY and CDR2 is SVGAGI (reference sequence). The CDR3 spans 15 residues. V was trimmed by 8 bases and J by 3 bases, leaving 20 bases between them. DNA for the CDR3: TGTGCCAGCGATAGGAAACAGGGAAGAGACTACGAGCAGTACTTC. Translated: CASDRKQGRDYEQYF.

J is TRBJ2-6 and V is TRBV11-3, with D perhaps TRBD1 or TRBD2 (5 bases each). Germline assignment: CDR1 SGHNT and CDR2 YENEEA. Trimming took off 5 bases at V and 7 bases at J, with 9 bases between the two ends. The CDR3 runs to 13 residues. This chain's CDR3 is CASSPRDANVLTF. The CDR3 DNA sequence: TGTGCCAGCAGCCCCCGGGACGCCAACGTCCTGACTTTC. Full variable domain (rest looked up from reference TRBV11-3 and TRBJ2-6): EAGVVQSPRYKIIEKKQPVAFWCNPISGHNTLYWYLQNLGQGPELLIRYENEEAVDDSQLPKDRFSAERLKGVDSTLKIQPAELGDSAVYLCASSPRDANVLTFGAGSRLTVL.